The rows below give T cell receptor beta chains drawn from one sample of a study of blood T cell repertoires in COVID-19. The repertoire was sequenced with immunoSEQ multiplex PCR; TCRdb's copy has only in-frame clones and lacks some. The sample yields roughly 230,000 clones, 65% to 85% seen once. Material: PBMCs or T cells enriched from blood (not recorded which). These receptors were collected from a man aged 50 or older who had recovered from COVID-19. Both conserved end residues are part of each CDR3. Fields, in order: V gene, clone size, D gene, J gene, CDR3 DNA, CDR3 protein. The D gene is left open where the match is weak. Part of the rows lack a size; the others show once, few, many or a class for expanded clones.

V: TRBV3-1/TRBV3-2
size: -
D: -
J: TRBJ1-1
DNA: TGTGCCAGCAATCGGGTGGGGAACACTGAAGCTTTCTTT
CDR3: CASNRVGNTEAFF

V: TRBV28
size: -
D: TRBD1
J: TRBJ2-4
DNA: TGTGCCAGCAGTTTATGGACAGGGGTGACCAAAAACATTCAGTACTTC
CDR3: CASSLWTGVTKNIQYF

V: TRBV7-6
size: -
D: -
J: TRBJ1-1
DNA: TGTGCCAGCAGGCAGACAGGGAACACTGAAGCTTTCTTT
CDR3: CASRQTGNTEAFF

V: TRBV2
size: few
D: TRBD1
J: TRBJ1-4
DNA: TGTGCCAGCAGCCCCTCTGGGACAGGGAATGAAAAACTGTTTTTT
CDR3: CASSPSGTGNEKLFF

V: TRBV19
size: -
D: -
J: TRBJ1-1
DNA: TGTGCCAGTAGTTCGCTGGGGGGGGAAGCTTTCTTT
CDR3: CASSSLGGEAFF

V: TRBV5-4
size: -
D: -
J: TRBJ2-2
DNA: TGTGCCAGCAGCTTGGGCGGCAACACCGGGGAGCTGTTTTTT
CDR3: CASSLGGNTGELFF

V: TRBV7-8
size: -
D: TRBD2
J: TRBJ2-5
DNA: TGTGCCAGCAGTCAGACTAGCGGGGGGGAGACCCAGTACTTC
CDR3: CASSQTSGGETQYF

V: TRBV5-1
size: -
D: -
J: TRBJ2-3
DNA: TGCGCCAGCAGCCCGGGACACACACGGACAGATACGCAGTATTTT
CDR3: CASSPGHTRTDTQYF

V: TRBV6-2/TRBV6-3
size: -
D: TRBD2
J: TRBJ2-7
DNA: TGTGCCAGCAGTTTCCAACTAGCGGGCGTCTACGAGCAGTACTTC
CDR3: CASSFQLAGVYEQYF

V: TRBV19
size: -
D: TRBD2
J: TRBJ2-7
DNA: TGTGCCAGTACCAGACTAGCGGGAGTGGGTGAGCAGTACTTC
CDR3: CASTRLAGVGEQYF

V: TRBV5-1
size: -
D: -
J: TRBJ1-1
DNA: TGCGCCAGCTCGATACAGGGATTGAACACTGAAGCTTTCTTT
CDR3: CASSIQGLNTEAFF

V: TRBV18
size: -
D: -
J: TRBJ1-4
DNA: TGTGCCAGCTCACCACCTAAATCCGGGACACGGCCTGAAAAACTGTTTTTT
CDR3: CASSPPKSGTRPEKLFF

V: TRBV5-4
size: -
D: TRBD2
J: TRBJ2-2
DNA: TGTGCCAGCAGCGTGGGCGGGGGAGGCACCGGGGAGCTGTTTTTT
CDR3: CASSVGGGGTGELFF

V: TRBV18
size: few
D: -
J: TRBJ1-1
DNA: TGTGCCAGCTCACCAGACAGCGACAGGCGTAACACTGAAGCTTTCTTT
CDR3: CASSPDSDRRNTEAFF

V: TRBV11-3
size: -
D: -
J: TRBJ2-2
DNA: TGTGCCAGCAGCTTAGGCCAGGGAAACACCGGGGAGCTGTTTTTT
CDR3: CASSLGQGNTGELFF

V: TRBV7-3
size: -
D: -
J: TRBJ2-1
DNA: TGTGCCAGCAGCTTACTAGGGGGGGTTGATGAGCAGTTCTTC
CDR3: CASSLLGGVDEQFF

V: TRBV3-1/TRBV3-2
size: few
D: TRBD2
J: TRBJ2-1
DNA: TGTGCCAGCAGCCAAGGGGCTAGCGGGTTTAGCTCCTACAATGAGCAGTTCTTC
CDR3: CASSQGASGFSSYNEQFF

V: TRBV9
size: -
D: -
J: TRBJ2-1
DNA: TGTGCCAGCAGCGGCGGTGGGTCCTCCTACAATGAGCAGTTCTTC
CDR3: CASSGGGSSYNEQFF

V: TRBV12-3/TRBV12-4
size: once
D: TRBD1
J: TRBJ1-2
DNA: TGTGCCAGCAGACCTACAGGGGCCTATGGCTACACCTTC
CDR3: CASRPTGAYGYTF

V: TRBV5-1
size: once
D: -
J: TRBJ1-1
DNA: TGCGCCAGCAGAATAGGAGGGACGAACACTGAAGCTTTCTTT
CDR3: CASRIGGTNTEAFF

V: TRBV5-5
size: -
D: -
J: TRBJ2-1
DNA: TGTGCCAGCAGCTGGTCGGTTTACAATGAGCAGTTCTTC
CDR3: CASSWSVYNEQFF

V: TRBV5-6
size: -
D: -
J: TRBJ1-2
DNA: TGTGCCAGCAGCGCCAGGAATGGCTACACCTTC
CDR3: CASSARNGYTF

V: TRBV7-9
size: once
D: TRBD2
J: TRBJ2-3
DNA: TGTGCCAGCAGCGCGTCAAGTAAGCGGGACCTCACAGATACGCAGTATTTT
CDR3: CASSASSKRDLTDTQYF

V: TRBV11-2
size: -
D: TRBD2
J: TRBJ2-5
DNA: TGTGCCAGCAGCTTAGCTCTCTTAGCGGGCGGGCCACAAGAGACCCAGTACTTC
CDR3: CASSLALLAGGPQETQYF